Shown below are 18 T cell receptor beta chains from a single sample sequenced in a study of CD8 T cells in Susac syndrome. RNA amounts of about 0.5 to 1 ug underwent reverse transcription with random hexamers. TCRdb redid the calling of the immunoSEQ multiplex PCR reads with MiXCR, one entry per CDR3 protein. The sample has about 84,000 distinct CDR3 sequences; about 93% are singletons. Sequenced input: CD8+ T cells from PBMCs. These receptors came from a human donor in good health.

This clonotype was observed a handful of times. This chain uses TRBV11-2 with TRBJ2-3; D is unclear. V was clipped by 2 bases and J by 4 bases, with 4 bases between them. The CDR3 is 12 residues long. Germline assignment: CDR1 SGHAT and CDR2 FQNNGV. The CDR3: CASSLQSDTQYF. The CDR3 DNA follows: TGTGCCAGCAGCTTACAGTCAGATACGCAGTATTTT.

The chain uses TRBV20-1 and TRBJ1-5; D gene uncertain. Between the trimmed V and J ends, which lost 0 bases and 6 bases, there was a span of 18 bases. This CDR3 is built from 16 residues. Germline assignment: CDR1 DFQATT and CDR2 SNEGSKA (reference sequence). The CDR3 spells CSARDYSIEGSQPQHF. For the CDR3, the DNA is TGCAGTGCTAGAGATTATAGCATTGAGGGCTCTCAGCCCCAGCATTTT.

The CDR3 loop is CSADGVDQSYGYTF. CDR3 bases: TGCAGCGCAGATGGAGTCGATCAGAGCTATGGCTACACCTTC. This sequence joins TRBV29-1 and TRBJ1-2; D not resolved. V was cut by 7 bases and J by 4 bases, with 19 bases left in between. Per germline, CDR1 SQVTM and CDR2 ANQGSEA. This CDR3 is built from 14 residues.

This sequence joins TRBV3-1 and TRBJ2-7, with TRBD1 matching over 9 bases. This CDR3 has 14 amino acids. From germline, CDR1 is LGHDT and CDR2 YNNKEL (reference sequence). V lost 5 bases to trimming and J lost 4 bases; unmatched junction nucleotides: 6. The CDR3 DNA sequence: TGTGCCAGCAGCTCCGGGACAGGGATGTACGAGCAGTACTTC. Its protein is CASSSGTGMYEQYF.

A word on this clonotype: One end of the junction varies from germline; a read error may be responsible. This sequence joins TRBV2 and TRBJ2-5; D perhaps matches TRBD2 (6 bases). Germline CDR1 is SNHLY and CDR2 is FYNNEI. This CDR3 contains 12 residues. The CDR3 DNA reads TGTGCCAGCAGAAACGGGAGAGAGGCCCAGTACTTC. It specifies CASRNGREAQYF.

The CDR3 protein is CASSFGTGNTEAFF. CDR3 coding DNA: TGCGCCAGCAGCTTCGGGACAGGGAACACTGAAGCTTTCTTT. The V gene is TRBV5-1, the J gene TRBJ1-1; the match to TRBD1 covers 8 bases. V gave up 2 bases and J gave up 1 base; unmatched junction bases: 1. The CDR3 consists of 14 residues. Germline CDR1 and CDR2: SGHRS and YFSETQ.

This clonotype has just one count. J is TRBJ2-3 and V is TRBV29-1; 8 nucleotides match TRBD2. The CDR3 totals 15 residues. Germline lookup yields CDR1 SQVTM and CDR2 ANQGSEA. Trimming cost V 5 bases and J 3 bases; bases outside gene matches: 10. The CDR3 DNA sequence: TGCAGCGTTACTCTTCCGGGGGGGCGTACAGATACGCAGTATTTT. Protein sequence: CSVTLPGGRTDTQYF.

The V gene is TRBV12-5, the J gene TRBJ2-5, with TRBD2 matching over 7 bases. This CDR3 spans 13 amino acids. CDR1 and CDR2 (germline): LGHNT, FRNRAP. The junction had 6 bases not matched to a gene; V was cut back by 6 bases and J by 5 bases. The CDR3: CASGSSGGETQYF. The CDR3 region has the DNA TGTGCTAGTGGGTCTAGCGGCGGGGAGACCCAGTACTTC.

This clonotype came up a few times. This chain links TRBV30 with TRBJ2-7; D possibly corresponds to TRBD2 (6 bases). The V gene's germline CDR1 is GTSNPN and CDR2 SVGIG (reference sequence). Trimming removed 5 bases at V and 5 bases at J, with 16 bases between. This CDR3 is built from 13 residues. CDR3 loop: CAWDGPGGDEQYF. The CDR3 DNA sequence: TGTGCCTGGGACGGCCCTGGAGGGGACGAGCAGTACTTC.

This clonotype has just a few counts. CDR3 region: CASSDNSGANVLTF. CDR3 bases: TGTGCCAGCAGTGACAACTCTGGGGCCAACGTCCTGACTTTC. J is TRBJ2-6 and V is TRBV6-4; no clear D gene. Trimming took off 2 bases at V and 0 bases at J, with 2 bases between the two ends. The length of the CDR3 is 14 residues. Germline V gives CDR1 MRHNA, CDR2 SNTAGT.

The CDR3 region is CSVEALGRSSTGELFF. The CDR3 DNA follows: TGCAGCGTTGAAGCCTTGGGCAGGTCCTCTACCGGGGAGCTGTTTTTT. J is TRBJ2-2 and V is TRBV29-1; D gene uncertain. Germline V gives CDR1 SQVTM, CDR2 ANQGSEA. Trimming left V 1 base short and J 5 bases short, with 17 bases between. The CDR3 consists of 16 residues.

The rearrangement uses TRBV5-1 and TRBJ2-5, with D maybe TRBD2 (7 bases). Between the trimmed V and J ends, which lost 1 base and 5 bases, there was a span of 12 bases. CDR3 length equals 14 residues. Germline V gives CDR1 SGHRS, CDR2 YFSETQ. This CDR3 reads CASSLTGRVETQYF. The CDR3 DNA is TGCGCCAGCAGCTTGACAGGGAGGGTGGAGACCCAGTACTTC.

The chain couples TRBV7-9 to TRBJ2-7; possibly TRBD1 for D (5 bases). From germline, CDR1 is SEHNR and CDR2 FQNEAQ (reference sequence). V shed 1 base and J shed 0 bases, with 10 bases lying between them. This CDR3 is 15 amino acids long. This chain's CDR3 is CASSLDGQHSYEQYF. The DNA for the CDR3 is TGTGCCAGCAGCTTAGATGGACAACACTCCTACGAGCAGTACTTC.

V is TRBV7-9 and J is TRBJ1-2, with D possibly matching TRBD1 (6 bases). CDR3 size: 13 residues. Germline loops: CDR1 SEHNR, CDR2 FQNEAQ (reference sequence). Trimming shortened V by 4 bases and J by 6 bases, and 12 bases separated the two germline ends. The DNA for the CDR3 is TGTGCCAGCAGCTCGGGGGGCGCGGATGGCTACACCTTC. Protein: CASSSGGADGYTF.

This clonotype appeared a few times. The rearrangement links TRBV6-2 or TRBV6-3 to TRBJ2-3; D is unresolved. Trimming shortened V by 2 bases and J by 3 bases, and 6 bases separated the two germline ends. The germline V gene encodes CDR1 MNHEY and CDR2 SVGEGT. This CDR3 spans 13 amino acids. CDR3: CASSYVGTDTQYF. The CDR3 region has the DNA TGTGCCAGCAGTTACGTCGGAACAGATACGCAGTATTTT.

A single count supports this clonotype. The chain joins TRBV7-3 to TRBJ2-1; 12 bases fit TRBD2. In germline, CDR1 is SGHTA, CDR2 FQGTGA. Trimming removed 0 bases from V and 8 bases from J; junction bases left unmatched: 5. The CDR3 has 16 amino acids. The CDR3 region is CASSLTPSGGAYEQFF. CDR3 bases: TGTGCCAGCAGCTTAACACCTAGCGGGGGGGCATATGAGCAGTTCTTC.

The chain links TRBV3-1 to TRBJ1-2, with 7 bases matching TRBD1. The germline CDR1 and CDR2 sequences are LGHDT and YNNKEL (reference sequence). The CDR3 is 15 residues long. Trimming removed 3 bases from V and 4 bases from J; junction bases left unmatched: 8. This CDR3 reads CASSQDRLPLYGYTF. Written as DNA, the CDR3 is TGTGCCAGCAGCCAGGACAGGCTACCGCTCTATGGCTACACCTTC.

The chain carries TRBV7-9 and TRBJ2-7; no reliable D call. Deletions cut 0 bases from V and 6 bases from J, with 15 bases between. CDR1 is SEHNR and CDR2 is FQNEAQ in the germline V gene (reference sequence). There are 15 residues in the CDR3. CDR3 sequence (DNA): TGTGCCAGCAGCTTAGCGGGTAGTATTTGGGGCGAGCAGTACTTC. It specifies CASSLAGSIWGEQYF.